The 30 T cell receptor beta chains listed next were all sequenced from one sample in a study of human T cells and chemical hapten exposure. Noted time point: patch test 2, 6 weeks after DPC sensitization. The treatment is: therapeutic diphenylcyclopropenone sensitization with weekly scalp DPC. A single record per CDR3 protein comes from TCRdb applying MiXCR to the RACE reads. The repertoire includes some 79,000 distinct CDR3 sequences, about 10% of them detected once, and about 5% sits in the top ten. The sample here was whole blood, taken in connection with sensitization to the hapten diphenylcyclopropenone (DPC). These receptors all come from a woman aged 45-65 years with alopecia areata. Some clones in this sample may be carry-over from other donors' samples.

This clonotype came up many times. J is TRBJ2-7 and V is TRBV6-6; a possible D gene is TRBD1 (5 bases). There are 14 residues in the CDR3. The V gene's germline CDR1 is MNHNY and CDR2 SVGAGI (reference sequence). V lost 8 bases and J lost 1, with 15 bases in between. In DNA form, the CDR3 reads TGTGCCAGCCGTCAGGACAAGACATCCTACGAGCAGTACTTC. Protein: CASRQDKTSYEQYF.

The chain uses TRBV7-9 and TRBJ2-7; D gene unclear. CDR1 is SEHNR, CDR2 FQNEAQ, per germline (reference sequence). This CDR3 is built from 18 residues. V lost 0 bases to trimming and J lost 1 base, with 19 bases between them. CDR3 sequence reads: CASSLALVVVGKSYEQYF. DNA of the CDR3: TGTGCCAGCAGCTTAGCGTTGGTTGTAGTAGGGAAATCCTACGAGCAGTACTTC. The full variable domain, in which reference TRBV7-9 and TRBJ2-7 provide the parts outside the CDR3, is DTGVSQNPRHKITKRGQNVTFRCDPISEHNRLYWYRQTLGQGPEFLTYFQNEAQLEKSRLLSDRFSAERPKGSFSTLEIQRTEQGDSAMYLCASSLALVVVGKSYEQYFGPGTRLTVT.

There are many counts of this clonotype. The chain carries TRBV9 and TRBJ2-1; D may be TRBD2 (5 bases). This CDR3 is built from 18 residues. Germline V CDR1 and CDR2: SGDLS, YYNGEE. V lost 0 bases and J lost 0, with 16 bases in between. CDR3 residues: CASSVAVSGSSSYNEQFF. Written as DNA, the CDR3 is TGTGCCAGCAGCGTAGCCGTGTCGGGATCCAGCTCCTACAATGAGCAGTTCTTC.

This chain connects TRBV29-1 to TRBJ1-2; TRBD1 might be the D (5 bases). The CDR3 spans 13 residues. With 3 bases removed from V and 7 bases from J, the gap between germline ends came to 15 bases. Germline assignment: CDR1 SQVTM and CDR2 ANQGSEA. CDR3 in DNA: TGCAGCGTTGAGGAAGGGGCACATCGTGGCTACACCTTC. This sequence encodes CSVEEGAHRGYTF.

This clonotype was observed a handful of times. This chain uses TRBV27 with TRBJ2-4, with 16 positions matching TRBD2. This CDR3 has 19 amino acids. Germline trimming cut 4 bases from V and 3 bases from J; bases unmatched to any gene: 9. In germline, CDR1 is MNHEY, CDR2 SMNVEV (reference sequence). Written as DNA, the CDR3 is TGTGCCAGCAGTTCAACCCCGGGACTAGCGGGAGGGCTCAAAAACATTCAGTACTTC. Translation gives CASSSTPGLAGGLKNIQYF.

The rearrangement joins TRBV9 to TRBJ1-5, with no clear D. Trimming stripped 1 base from V and 9 bases from J, with 14 bases between. CDR3 length: 14 residues. Looked up from germline, CDR1 is SGDLS and CDR2 is YYNGEE. The CDR3 spells CASSVRAADGPQHF. The CDR3 DNA reads as TGTGCCAGCAGCGTAAGGGCAGCAGATGGGCCCCAGCATTTT. Full variable domain (missing parts from reference TRBV9 and TRBJ1-5): DSGVTQTPKHLITATGQRVTLRCSPRSGDLSVYWYQQSLDQGLQFLIQYYNGEERAKGNILERFSAQQFPDLHSELNLSSLELGDSALYFCASSVRAADGPQHFGDGTRLSIL.

The gene calls are TRBV5-1 and TRBJ2-7, with 10 bases matching TRBD2. The CDR3 spans 16 residues. The J segment lost 6 bases and the V segment lost 5 bases, leaving 14 bases of the junction unmatched. CDR1 and CDR2 from the germline V gene are SGHRS and YFSETQ. The CDR3 DNA sequence: TGCGCCAGCAGGGCCGGACAAGCGGGAGGGCGAGCCGAGCAGTACTTC. This codes for CASRAGQAGGRAEQYF. The entire variable domain, with the rest obtained from reference TRBV5-1 and TRBJ2-7, is as follows: KAGVTQTPRYLIKTRGQQVTLSCSPISGHRSVSWYQQTPGQGLQFLFEYFSETQRNKGNFPGRFSGRQFSNSRSEMNVSTLELGDSALYLCASRAGQAGGRAEQYFGPGTRLTVT.

This clonotype was seen at least ten times. The chain couples TRBV18 to TRBJ2-1; 7 nucleotides agree with TRBD2. The germline CDR1 and CDR2 sequences are KGHSH and LQKENI. CDR3 length: 15 amino acids. The V gene end was trimmed by 0 bases and the J gene end by 6 bases; junction bases not matched to a gene: 5. In DNA, the CDR3 is TGTGCCAGCTCACCACCCGCTAGCGGATTCAATGAGCAGTTCTTC. Encoded protein: CASSPPASGFNEQFF.

This clonotype has at least ten counts. The rearrangement links TRBV5-1 to TRBJ2-2; TRBD1 matches 11 bases. V shed 4 bases, J shed 7 bases, and the junction held 9 bases outside the gene matches. Germline assignment: CDR1 SGHRS and CDR2 YFSETQ. The CDR3 loop spans 16 amino acids. The CDR3 is CASSLPGQGAVGELFF. CDR3 bases: TGCGCCAGCAGCCTGCCTGGACAGGGGGCAGTCGGGGAGCTGTTTTTT.

This clonotype was seen only a few times. The rearrangement uses TRBV20-1 and TRBJ1-1; 8 bases are shared with TRBD1. Trimming at V came to 0 bases and at J to 3 bases, leaving 3 bases not matched to a gene. The CDR3 extends over 14 amino acids. Germline V CDR1 and CDR2: DFQATT, SNEGSKA (reference sequence). CDR3 nucleotides: TGCAGTGCTAGAGATCAGGGGGCGGACACTGAAGCTTTCTTT. Translated, it gives CSARDQGADTEAFF.

This clonotype showed up just a few times. In nucleotides, the CDR3 is TGTGCCAGCAGCGTAGGTAGCGGGAGACTAGAGACCCAGTACTTC. It specifies CASSVGSGRLETQYF. J is TRBJ2-5 and V is TRBV9; 9 nucleotides match TRBD2. The junction had 4 bases not matched to a gene; V was cut back by 0 bases and J by 4 bases. Germline CDR1 reads SGDLS; CDR2 reads YYNGEE. There are 15 residues in the CDR3.

This clonotype was detected a few times. The J gene is TRBJ2-1, the V gene TRBV7-6; 7 bases fit TRBD2. Germline V CDR1 and CDR2: SGHVS, FNYEAQ. V trimming: 5 bases; J trimming: 1 base; junction bases outside the gene matches: 8. The CDR3 sequence is 16 residues long. Written as DNA, the CDR3 is TGTGCCAGCAGCCAACGGGCGGGAGAATCCTACAATGAGCAGTTCTTC. Translating gives CASSQRAGESYNEQFF.

The CDR3 is CASSSLDRLNTEAFF. CDR3 DNA sequence: TGTGCCAGCTCATCTTTGGACCGACTGAACACTGAAGCTTTCTTT. The chain employs TRBV18 and TRBJ1-1; unclear D gene. V lost 5 bases and J 0 bases, leaving 13 bases between the germline ends. Germline assignment: CDR1 KGHSH and CDR2 LQKENI. The CDR3 totals 15 residues.

A word on this clonotype: One base away lies a much larger clone, so this may be a sequencing read error. The gene calls are TRBV29-1 and TRBJ2-3, with D perhaps assigned TRBD1 or TRBD2 (6 bases each). The CDR3 extends over 14 amino acids. V was trimmed by 0 bases and J by 2 bases, leaving 9 bases between them. Germline CDR1 is SQVTM and CDR2 is ANQGSEA. The CDR3 spells CSVEEGGYTDTQYF. The CDR3 nucleotides read TGCAGCGTTGAAGAGGGGGGCTACACAGATACGCAGTATTTT.

The rearrangement joins TRBV11-2 to TRBJ2-5; no firm D call. Germline assignment: CDR1 SGHAT and CDR2 FQNNGV. Trimming stripped 0 bases from V and 2 bases from J, with 10 bases between. The length of the CDR3 is 15 residues. The CDR3 loop is CASSLDMFRQETQYF. The CDR3 DNA sequence: TGTGCCAGCAGCTTAGATATGTTCAGACAAGAGACCCAGTACTTC.

This clonotype occurred many times. This chain links TRBV29-1 with TRBJ2-5; weak D call: TRBD1 (6 bases). This CDR3 spans 14 amino acids. Germline V gene sequence: CDR1 SQVTM, CDR2 ANQGSEA. The V and J ends lost 7 bases and 1 base respectively, with 16 bases between them. CDR3 in amino acids: CSASRLGGQETQYF. CDR3 nucleotide sequence: TGCAGCGCCTCCAGGCTAGGGGGCCAAGAGACCCAGTACTTC.

This clonotype has at least ten counts. This sequence joins TRBV28 and TRBJ2-1; TRBD2 matches 9 bases. Germline V lookup: CDR1 MDHEN, CDR2 SYDVKM. This CDR3 spans 15 amino acids. V was clipped by 5 bases and J by 6 bases; unmatched bases: 8. The CDR3 coding sequence is TGTGCCAGCAGTGGCTTAGCGGGAGTGGGCAATGAGCAGTTCTTC. Protein product: CASSGLAGVGNEQFF.

This clonotype has at least ten counts. The chain employs TRBV29-1 and TRBJ2-7; D is unclear. The CDR3 length is 13 residues. Between the trimmed V and J ends, which lost 2 bases and 2 bases, there was a span of 10 bases. Germline CDR1 SQVTM, CDR2 ANQGSEA. This CDR3 reads CSVETQATYEQYF. For the CDR3, the DNA is TGCAGCGTTGAAACTCAGGCTACCTACGAGCAGTACTTC.

This clonotype was seen once. CDR3 coding DNA: TGTGCCAGCAGACCTCTACTCGGGACCTCCTACGAGCAGTACTTC. The encoded protein is CASRPLLGTSYEQYF. The chain is built from TRBV28 and TRBJ2-7; D might be TRBD1 or TRBD2, each matching 5 bases. This CDR3 is 15 amino acids long. In germline, CDR1 is MDHEN, CDR2 SYDVKM. V lost 6 bases and J 0 bases, leaving 15 bases between the germline ends. The variable domain in full, with the rest retrieved from reference TRBV28 and TRBJ2-7, is DVKVTQSSRYLVKRTGEKVFLECVQDMDHENMFWYRQDPGLGLRLIYFSYDVKMKEKGDIPEGYSVSREKKERFSLILESASTNQTSMYLCASRPLLGTSYEQYFGPGTRLTVT.

This clonotype has a count of ten or more. V and J are TRBV19 and TRBJ2-4, with D perhaps matching TRBD1 (6 bases). This CDR3 has 12 amino acids. CDR1 and CDR2 from the germline V gene are LNHDA and SQIVND (reference sequence). With 8 bases removed from V and 6 bases from J, the gap between germline ends came to 11 bases. The CDR3 region is CASAEQGNIQYF. In nucleotides, the CDR3 is TGTGCCAGTGCTGAACAGGGAAACATTCAGTACTTC.

At least ten counts were recorded for this clonotype. J is TRBJ2-6 and V is TRBV5-1; D not resolved. Trimming left V 1 base short and J 4 bases short, with 9 bases between. Germline V gene data show CDR1 as SGHRS and CDR2 as YFSETQ. This CDR3 region has 15 residues. The CDR3 here is CASSLTLDGANVLTF. In nucleotides, the CDR3 is TGCGCCAGCAGCTTGACCCTGGACGGGGCCAACGTCCTGACTTTC.

This clonotype has just a few counts. At one end, the junction sequence differs from germline, possibly due to a read error. V is TRBV18 and J is TRBJ1-5, with 8 bases that match TRBD1. This CDR3 contains 14 residues. Germline assignment: CDR1 KGHSH and CDR2 LQKENI. This chain's CDR3 is CASSQGVGNQPQHF. The CDR3 DNA reads TGTGCCAGTTCACAGGGGGTTGGCAATCAGCCCCAGCATTTT.

DNA for the CDR3: TGTGCCAGCAGCCTGGGACAGGGCTATGGCTACACCTTC. It is translated as CASSLGQGYGYTF. The chain couples TRBV7-9 to TRBJ1-2, with 9 bases lining up with TRBD1. Germline loops: CDR1 SEHNR, CDR2 FQNEAQ (reference sequence). With V trimmed by 5 bases and J by 4 bases, 2 bases remained unmatched. The CDR3 loop spans 13 amino acids.

This clonotype was recorded a few times. CDR3 nucleotide sequence: TGTGCCAGCAGCTTAATGGGGGGCGCGGCGAATGAAAAACTGTTTTTT. This codes for CASSLMGGAANEKLFF. The chain combines TRBV5-6 with TRBJ1-4; possible D gene TRBD1, 6 bases. Germline CDR1 and CDR2: SGHDT and YYEEEE. Trimming removed 2 bases from V and 5 bases from J, with 16 bases in between. CDR3 length: 16 amino acids.

This clonotype was found many times. The rearrangement joins TRBV5-1 to TRBJ2-1; D is ambiguous. The length of the CDR3 is 16 residues. Per germline, CDR1 SGHRS and CDR2 YFSETQ. V was pared by 0 bases and J by 0 bases, with 10 bases between. CDR3 DNA: TGCGCCAGCAGCTTGGGGCGCCAGAGCTCCTACAATGAGCAGTTCTTC. Its translation is CASSLGRQSSYNEQFF.

The chain combines TRBV11-2 with TRBJ2-1, with 8 bases identical to TRBD2. This CDR3 is built from 18 residues. With V trimmed by 3 bases and J by 2 bases, 12 bases remained unmatched. Looked up from germline, CDR1 is SGHAT and CDR2 is FQNNGV. This chain's CDR3 is CASSLSSGFSTTYNEQFF. The DNA for the CDR3 is TGTGCCAGCAGCTTGTCTAGCGGGTTCTCCACTACCTACAATGAGCAGTTCTTC.

This clonotype was seen a few times. This rearrangement joins TRBV7-8 to TRBJ2-3, with 8 bases aligning to TRBD2. This CDR3 region has 18 residues. The junction had 15 bases not matched to a gene; V was cut back by 5 bases and J by 2 bases. Looked up from germline, CDR1 is SGHVS and CDR2 is FQNEAQ. The CDR3 here is CASSTRNFPGLDTDTQYF. The CDR3 DNA reads TGTGCCAGCAGCACCCGGAACTTCCCGGGACTAGACACAGATACGCAGTATTTT.

This rearrangement joins TRBV6-5 to TRBJ2-5, with D unresolved. The CDR3 totals 12 residues. V was pared by 7 bases and J by 7 bases, with 13 bases between. Germline CDR1 and CDR2: MNHEY and SVGAGI. CDR3 in amino acids: CASKVPPGTQYF. The CDR3 coding sequence is TGTGCCAGCAAGGTGCCCCCGGGGACCCAGTACTTC.

A few counts support this clonotype. V gene TRBV12-3 or TRBV12-4 combines with J gene TRBJ1-3; the D gene is possibly TRBD1 (6 bases). This CDR3 is 13 amino acids long. V lost 3 bases and J 5 bases, leaving 8 bases between the germline ends. The CDR3 protein is CASSFGTRNTIYF. As DNA, the CDR3 is TGTGCCAGCAGTTTTGGGACAAGAAACACCATATATTTT.

The CDR3 coding sequence is TGCAGTGCTAGCCGCGGGACAGGCTACGAGCAGTACTTC. Its translation is CSASRGTGYEQYF. The chain is built from TRBV20-1 and TRBJ2-7, with 8 bases matching TRBD1. The CDR3 runs 13 residues. The V gene end was trimmed by 3 bases and the J gene end by 3 bases; junction bases not matched to a gene: 4. In germline, CDR1 is DFQATT, CDR2 SNEGSKA (reference sequence).